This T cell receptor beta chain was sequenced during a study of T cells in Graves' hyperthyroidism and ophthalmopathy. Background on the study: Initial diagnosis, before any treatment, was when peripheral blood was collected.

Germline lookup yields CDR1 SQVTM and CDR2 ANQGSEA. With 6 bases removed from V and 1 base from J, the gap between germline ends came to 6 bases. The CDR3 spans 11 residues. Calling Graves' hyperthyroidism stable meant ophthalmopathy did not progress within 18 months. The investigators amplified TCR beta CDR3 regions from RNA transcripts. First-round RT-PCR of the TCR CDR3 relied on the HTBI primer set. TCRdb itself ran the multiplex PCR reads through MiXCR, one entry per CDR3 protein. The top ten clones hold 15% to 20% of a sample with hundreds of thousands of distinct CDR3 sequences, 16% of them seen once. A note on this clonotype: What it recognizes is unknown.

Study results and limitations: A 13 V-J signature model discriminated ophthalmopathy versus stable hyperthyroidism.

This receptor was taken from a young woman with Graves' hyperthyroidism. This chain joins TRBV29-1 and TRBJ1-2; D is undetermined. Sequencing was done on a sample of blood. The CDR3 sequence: CSVLRNYGYTF. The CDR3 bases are TGCAGCGTGCTGCGTAACTATGGCTACACCTTC.